These T cell receptor beta chains were read from a single sample in a study of identical twins. TCRdb reprocessed the 5' RACE reads with MiXCR, giving one entry per CDR3 protein. The sample consists of 430,000 or so distinct CDR3 sequences, about 24% of them appearing once. These data were likewise used in another study, on T cells expressing NK-cell markers.

Specimen: CD4+ T cells sorted from blood. Receptors originate from a woman aged 18 to 35 in good health. Both conserved end residues are part of each CDR3. The D gene is left open where the match is weak. The size field is filled for only some rows; it gives once, few, many or a size class.

V gene	D gene	J gene	clone size	CDR3 protein	CDR3 DNA
TRBV12-3/TRBV12-4	TRBD1	TRBJ2-2	-	CASSFRQGNTGELFF	TGTGCCAGCAGTTTCCGACAGGGGAACACCGGGGAGCTGTTTTTT
TRBV29-1	-	TRBJ2-6	-	CSVESVSGANVLTF	TGCAGCGTTGAAAGTGTCTCTGGGGCCAACGTCCTGACTTTC
TRBV7-9	TRBD1	TRBJ2-2	-	CASSNRQGSTGELFF	TGTGCCAGCAGTAACCGACAGGGGAGCACCGGGGAGCTGTTTTTT
TRBV12-3/TRBV12-4	TRBD1	TRBJ2-7	-	CASSLAPSTGFEQYF	TGTGCCAGCAGTTTAGCCCCCTCGACAGGGTTCGAGCAGTACTTC
TRBV14	-	TRBJ2-3	many	CASRDSGRTDTQYF	TGTGCCAGCAGGGACAGCGGACGCACAGATACGCAGTATTTT
TRBV3-1	TRBD2	TRBJ2-5	-	CASSQEGWLAGEGETQYF	TGTGCCAGCAGCCAAGAGGGATGGCTAGCGGGAGAAGGGGAGACCCAGTACTTC
TRBV12-3/TRBV12-4	TRBD1	TRBJ2-7	many	CASSFVSGQGDYEQYF	TGTGCCAGCAGTTTTGTTTCGGGACAGGGGGACTACGAGCAGTACTTC
TRBV12-3/TRBV12-4	-	TRBJ2-1	-	CASSLWTGVGEQFF	TGTGCCAGCAGTTTATGGACTGGGGTGGGTGAGCAGTTCTTC
TRBV9	-	TRBJ1-2	-	CASSQGYGGRGYTF	TGTGCCAGCAGCCAGGGTTACGGGGGGCGCGGCTACACCTTC
TRBV12-3/TRBV12-4	-	TRBJ2-7	-	CASSQYYEQYF	TGTGCCAGCAGCCAGTACTACGAGCAGTACTTC